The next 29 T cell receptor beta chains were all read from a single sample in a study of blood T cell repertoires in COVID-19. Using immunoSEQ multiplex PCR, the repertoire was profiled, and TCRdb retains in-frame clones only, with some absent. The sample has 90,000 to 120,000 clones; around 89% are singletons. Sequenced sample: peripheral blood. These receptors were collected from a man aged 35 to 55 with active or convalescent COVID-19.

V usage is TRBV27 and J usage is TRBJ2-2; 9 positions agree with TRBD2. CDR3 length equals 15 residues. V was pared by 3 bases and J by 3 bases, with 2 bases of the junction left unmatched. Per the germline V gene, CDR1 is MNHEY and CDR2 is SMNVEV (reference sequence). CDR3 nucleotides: TGTGCCAGCAGTTTTCAGCGGGAGGACACCGGGGAGCTGTTTTTT. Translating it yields CASSFQREDTGELFF.

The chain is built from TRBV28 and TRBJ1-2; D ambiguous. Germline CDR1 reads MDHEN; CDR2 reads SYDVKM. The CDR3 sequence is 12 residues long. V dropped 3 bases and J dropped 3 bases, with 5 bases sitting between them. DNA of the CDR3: TGTGCCAGCAGTTTTTTAGACTATGGCTACACCTTC. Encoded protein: CASSFLDYGYTF.

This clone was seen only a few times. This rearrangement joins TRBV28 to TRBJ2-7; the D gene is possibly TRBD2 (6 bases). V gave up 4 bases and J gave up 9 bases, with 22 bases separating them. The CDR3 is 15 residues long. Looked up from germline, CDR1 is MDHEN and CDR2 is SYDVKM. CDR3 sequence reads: CASSSYPEGTNGQYF. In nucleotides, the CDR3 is TGTGCCAGCAGTTCCTACCCGGAGGGAACGAATGGGCAGTACTTC.

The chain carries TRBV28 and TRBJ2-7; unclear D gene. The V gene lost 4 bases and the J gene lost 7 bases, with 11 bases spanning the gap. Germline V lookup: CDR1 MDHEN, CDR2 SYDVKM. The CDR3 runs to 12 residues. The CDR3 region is CASSYQVGEQYF. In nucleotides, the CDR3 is TGTGCCAGCAGTTATCAGGTTGGGGAGCAGTACTTC.

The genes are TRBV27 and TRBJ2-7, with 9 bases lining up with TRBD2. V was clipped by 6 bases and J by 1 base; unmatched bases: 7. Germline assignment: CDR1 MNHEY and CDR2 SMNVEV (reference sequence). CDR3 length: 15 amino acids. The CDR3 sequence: CASRGSGSNSYEQYF. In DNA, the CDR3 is TGTGCCAGCAGGGGTAGCGGGAGTAATTCCTACGAGCAGTACTTC.

The CDR3 DNA reads as TGTGCCAGCAGCCTAAGCCCGGACAGCTCCTACGAGCAGTACTTC. Amino acids: CASSLSPDSSYEQYF. The chain links TRBV7-2 to TRBJ2-7; weak D call: TRBD1 (6 bases). This CDR3 is 15 amino acids long. CDR1 is SGHTA, CDR2 FQGNSA, per germline. The ends were cut back, 5 bases at V and 0 bases at J, with 14 bases in the middle.

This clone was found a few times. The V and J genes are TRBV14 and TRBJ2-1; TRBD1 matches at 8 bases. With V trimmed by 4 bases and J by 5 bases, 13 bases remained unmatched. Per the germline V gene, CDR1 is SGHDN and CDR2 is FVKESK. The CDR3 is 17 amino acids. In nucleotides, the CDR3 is TGTGCCAGCAGCCCCGGTTTCGGGGACAGGTCTAACAATGAGCAGTTCTTC. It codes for CASSPGFGDRSNNEQFF.

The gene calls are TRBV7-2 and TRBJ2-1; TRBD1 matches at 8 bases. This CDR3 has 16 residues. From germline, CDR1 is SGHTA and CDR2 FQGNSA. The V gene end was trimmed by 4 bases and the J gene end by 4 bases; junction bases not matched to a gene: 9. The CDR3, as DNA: TGTGCCAGCAGCTCAAGAGGGGGACAGGTATACAATGAGCAGTTCTTC. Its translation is CASSSRGGQVYNEQFF.

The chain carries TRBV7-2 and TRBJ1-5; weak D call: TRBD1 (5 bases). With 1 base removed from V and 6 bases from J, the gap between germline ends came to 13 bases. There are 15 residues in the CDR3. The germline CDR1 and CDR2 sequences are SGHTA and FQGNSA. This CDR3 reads CASSLDTGPVQPQHF. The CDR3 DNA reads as TGTGCCAGCAGCTTAGACACAGGCCCGGTTCAGCCCCAGCATTTT.

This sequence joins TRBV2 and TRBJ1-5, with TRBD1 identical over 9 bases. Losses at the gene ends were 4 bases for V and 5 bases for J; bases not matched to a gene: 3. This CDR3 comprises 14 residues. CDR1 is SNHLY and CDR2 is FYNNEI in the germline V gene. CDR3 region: CASSAGTGYQPQHF. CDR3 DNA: TGTGCCAGCAGTGCCGGGACAGGGTATCAGCCCCAGCATTTT.

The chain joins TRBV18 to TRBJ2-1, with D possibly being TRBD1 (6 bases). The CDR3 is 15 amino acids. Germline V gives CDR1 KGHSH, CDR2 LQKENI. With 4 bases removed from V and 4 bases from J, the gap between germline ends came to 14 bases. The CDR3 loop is CASSLRTAFYNEQFF. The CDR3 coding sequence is TGTGCCAGCTCACTTAGGACAGCTTTTTACAATGAGCAGTTCTTC.

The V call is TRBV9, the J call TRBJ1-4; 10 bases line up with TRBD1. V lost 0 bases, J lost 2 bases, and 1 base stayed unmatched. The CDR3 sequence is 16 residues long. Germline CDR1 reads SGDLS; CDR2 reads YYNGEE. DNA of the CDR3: TGTGCCAGCAGCGTAGGACAGGGGGCGACTAATGAAAAACTGTTTTTT. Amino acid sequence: CASSVGQGATNEKLFF.

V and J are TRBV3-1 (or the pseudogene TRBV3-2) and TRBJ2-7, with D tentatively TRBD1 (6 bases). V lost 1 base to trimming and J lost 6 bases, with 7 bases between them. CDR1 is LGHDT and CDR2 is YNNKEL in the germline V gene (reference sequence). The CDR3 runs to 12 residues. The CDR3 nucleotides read TGTGCCAGCAGCCAAGGAGGGGGCGAGCAGTACTTC. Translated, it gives CASSQGGGEQYF.

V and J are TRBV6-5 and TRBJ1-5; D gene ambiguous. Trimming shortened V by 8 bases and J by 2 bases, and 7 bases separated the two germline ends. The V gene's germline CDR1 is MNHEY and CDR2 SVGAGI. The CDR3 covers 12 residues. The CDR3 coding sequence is TGTGCCAGCCGCCCGGGCAATCAGCCCCAGCATTTT. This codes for CASRPGNQPQHF.

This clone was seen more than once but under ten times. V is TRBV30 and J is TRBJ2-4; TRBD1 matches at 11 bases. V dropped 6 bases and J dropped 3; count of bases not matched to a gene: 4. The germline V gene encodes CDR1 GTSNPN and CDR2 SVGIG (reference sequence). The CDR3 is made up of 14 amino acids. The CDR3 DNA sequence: TGTGCCTGTTGGGGACAGGGGGACAAAAACATTCAGTACTTC. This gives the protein CACWGQGDKNIQYF. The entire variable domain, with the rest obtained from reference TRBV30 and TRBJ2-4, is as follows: SQTIHQWPATLVQPVGSPLSLECTVEGTSNPNLYWYRQAAGRGLQLLFYSVGIGQISSEVPQNLSASRPQDRQFILSSKKLLLSDSGFYLCACWGQGDKNIQYFGAGTRLSVL.

The CDR3 coding sequence is TGTGCCAGCAGCTCACCCGGACTTACAGATACGCAGTATTTT. Encoded protein: CASSSPGLTDTQYF. V is TRBV7-2 and J is TRBJ2-3, with D tentatively TRBD2 (5 bases). Germline CDR1 reads SGHTA; CDR2 reads FQGNSA. The CDR3 is 14 amino acids. V gave up 4 bases and J gave up 3 bases, with 11 bases separating them. Full variable domain (missing parts from reference TRBV7-2 and TRBJ2-3): GAGVSQSPSNKVTEKGKDVELRCDPISGHTALYWYRQSLGQGLEFLIYFQGNSAPDKSGLPSDRFSAERTGGSVSTLTIQRTQQEDSAVYLCASSSPGLTDTQYFGPGTRLTVL.

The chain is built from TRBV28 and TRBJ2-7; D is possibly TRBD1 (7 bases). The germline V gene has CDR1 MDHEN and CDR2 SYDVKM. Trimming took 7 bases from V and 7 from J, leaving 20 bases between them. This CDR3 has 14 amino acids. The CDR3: CASTPTGDLGEQYF. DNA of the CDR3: TGTGCCAGCACACCAACAGGGGACTTGGGGGAGCAGTACTTC.

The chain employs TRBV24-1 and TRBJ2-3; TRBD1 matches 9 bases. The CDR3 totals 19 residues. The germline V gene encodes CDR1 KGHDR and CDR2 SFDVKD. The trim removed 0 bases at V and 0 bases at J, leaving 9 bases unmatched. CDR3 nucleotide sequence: TGTGCCACCAGTGATTTGCCGGGACAGGGAAGCCCCAGCACAGATACGCAGTATTTT. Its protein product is CATSDLPGQGSPSTDTQYF.

The CDR3 DNA is TGTGCCAGCAGCCAAAAGATGACTGACAACTATGGCTACACCTTC. It specifies CASSQKMTDNYGYTF. The chain joins TRBV27 to TRBJ1-2; D not certain. Between the trimmed V and J ends, which lost 6 bases and 2 bases, there was a span of 16 bases. This CDR3 has 15 amino acids. CDR1 is MNHEY and CDR2 is SMNVEV in the germline V gene (reference sequence).

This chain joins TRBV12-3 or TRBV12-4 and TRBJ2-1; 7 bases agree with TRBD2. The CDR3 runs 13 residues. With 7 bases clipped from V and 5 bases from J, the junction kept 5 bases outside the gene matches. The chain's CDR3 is CASTRGTNNEQFF. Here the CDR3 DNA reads TGTGCCAGCACGCGGGGGACTAACAATGAGCAGTTCTTC.

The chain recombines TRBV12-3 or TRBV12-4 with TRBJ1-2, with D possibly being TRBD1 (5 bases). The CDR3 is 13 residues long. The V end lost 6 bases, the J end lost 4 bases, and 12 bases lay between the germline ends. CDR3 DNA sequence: TGTGCCAGCAGCCGACAGAGATCCTATGGCTACACCTTC. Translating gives CASSRQRSYGYTF.

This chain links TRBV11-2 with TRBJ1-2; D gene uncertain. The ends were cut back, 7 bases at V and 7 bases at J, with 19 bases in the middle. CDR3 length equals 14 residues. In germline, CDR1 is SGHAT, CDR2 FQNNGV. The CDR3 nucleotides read TGTGCCAGCACCTTTCCGGGAGTTGTCGTTGGCTACACCTTC. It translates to CASTFPGVVVGYTF.

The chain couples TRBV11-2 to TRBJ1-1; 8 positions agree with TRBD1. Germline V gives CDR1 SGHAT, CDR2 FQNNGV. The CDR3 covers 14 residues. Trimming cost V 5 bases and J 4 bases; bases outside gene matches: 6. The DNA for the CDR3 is TGTGCCAGCAGCAACAGGGGGGGGTCCACTGAAGCTTTCTTT. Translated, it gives CASSNRGGSTEAFF.

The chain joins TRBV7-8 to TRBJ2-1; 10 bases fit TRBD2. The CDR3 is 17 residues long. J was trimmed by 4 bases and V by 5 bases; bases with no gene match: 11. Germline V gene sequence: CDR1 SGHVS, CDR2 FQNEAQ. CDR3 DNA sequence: TGTGCCAGCAGCCCCCGACTAGCGGGCCCGAGTTACAATGAGCAGTTCTTC. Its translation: CASSPRLAGPSYNEQFF.

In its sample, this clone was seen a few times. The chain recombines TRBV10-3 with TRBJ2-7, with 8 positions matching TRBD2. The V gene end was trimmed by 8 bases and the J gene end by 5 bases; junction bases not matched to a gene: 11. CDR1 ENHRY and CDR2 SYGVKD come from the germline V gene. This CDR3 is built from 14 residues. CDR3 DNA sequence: TGTGCCATCTCCCGGGAGGGCCGTCCTAACGAGCAGTACTTC. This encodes CAISREGRPNEQYF.

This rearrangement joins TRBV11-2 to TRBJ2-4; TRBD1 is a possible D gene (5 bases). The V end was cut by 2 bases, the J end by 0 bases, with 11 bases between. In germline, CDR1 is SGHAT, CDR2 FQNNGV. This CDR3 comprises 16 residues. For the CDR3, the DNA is TGTGCCAGCAGCTTATGGTCAGGGTTAGCCAAAAACATTCAGTACTTC. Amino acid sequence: CASSLWSGLAKNIQYF.

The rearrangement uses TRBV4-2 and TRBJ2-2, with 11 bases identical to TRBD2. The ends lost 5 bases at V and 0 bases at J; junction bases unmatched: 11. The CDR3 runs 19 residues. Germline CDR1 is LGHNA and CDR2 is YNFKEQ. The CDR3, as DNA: TGTGCCAGCAGCAGACTAGCGGGACTGAGGGCGACGAACACCGGGGAGCTGTTTTTT. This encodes CASSRLAGLRATNTGELFF.

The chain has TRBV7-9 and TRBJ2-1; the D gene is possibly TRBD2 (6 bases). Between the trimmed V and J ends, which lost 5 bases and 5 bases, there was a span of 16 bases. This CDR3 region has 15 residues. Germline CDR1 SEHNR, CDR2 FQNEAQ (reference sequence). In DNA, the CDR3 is TGTGCCAGCAGCCTAAGTAGCGGAGGGCACAATGAGCAGTTCTTC. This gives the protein CASSLSSGGHNEQFF.

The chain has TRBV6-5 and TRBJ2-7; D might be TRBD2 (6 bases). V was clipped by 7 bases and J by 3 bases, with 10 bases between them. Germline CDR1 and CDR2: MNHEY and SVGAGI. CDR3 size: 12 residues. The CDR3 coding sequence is TGTGCCAGCACTAGCGCCGTCTACGAGCAGTACTTC. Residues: CASTSAVYEQYF.